This T cell receptor (beta chain) originates from a study of beta chain features in type 1 diabetes. On the study more broadly: Cell yields, age and gender were similar between patients and healthy donors. Examination of sorted cells across all samples involved about 99 million cells. Findings of the study overall: Moderately but significantly shorter TCRB CDR3s were found in Type 1 diabetes patients in all four CD4+ subsets. Insertion counts at VDJ junctions were lower in type 1 diabetes patients, who also showed more deletions there.

With 3 bases removed from V and 5 bases from J, the gap between germline ends came to 13 bases. Germline-derived CDR1 and CDR2 are LNHDA and SQIVND (reference sequence). CDR3 size: 14 residues. About this clone itself: Its antigen is not identified.

Of the isolated RNA, all was reverse transcribed, and so the sequenced material was expressed TCRB transcripts. Sequencing was performed with immunoSEQ multiplex PCR; in TCRdb, only in-frame clones are kept and a portion is missing. The sample consists of a few hundred thousand clones, over 11% of them appearing once. The sample consisted of naive CD4+ T cells from blood. The V call is TRBV19, the J call TRBJ1-1; the D gene is possibly TRBD1 (5 bases). This TCR derives from a man aged 25 to 45 with type 1 diabetes. The CDR3 reads CASSISGGRTEAFF. The CDR3 DNA follows: TGTGCCAGTAGTATCTCGGGGGGAAGGACTGAAGCTTTCTTT.